The T cell receptor beta chain under discussion was sequenced for a study of T cell changes during pregnancy in multiple sclerosis. The repertoire was sequenced with immunoSEQ multiplex PCR; TCRdb's copy has only in-frame clones and lacks some. The sample has fewer than 150,000 clones, 95% to 98% seen once. This TCR derives from a female donor with multiple sclerosis, enrolled in a pregnancy study. The specimen was peripheral blood, collected after pregnancy.

CDR3 region: CASSLRETGLAKNIQYF. The CDR3 DNA reads TGTGCCAGCAGTCTAAGGGAGACAGGGCTAGCCAAAAACATTCAGTACTTC. The chain employs TRBV27 and TRBJ2-4; the match to TRBD1 covers 7 bases. The V gene end was trimmed by 5 bases and the J gene end by 0 bases; junction bases not matched to a gene: 10. Germline lookup yields CDR1 MNHEY and CDR2 SMNVEV (reference sequence). This CDR3 comprises 17 residues.